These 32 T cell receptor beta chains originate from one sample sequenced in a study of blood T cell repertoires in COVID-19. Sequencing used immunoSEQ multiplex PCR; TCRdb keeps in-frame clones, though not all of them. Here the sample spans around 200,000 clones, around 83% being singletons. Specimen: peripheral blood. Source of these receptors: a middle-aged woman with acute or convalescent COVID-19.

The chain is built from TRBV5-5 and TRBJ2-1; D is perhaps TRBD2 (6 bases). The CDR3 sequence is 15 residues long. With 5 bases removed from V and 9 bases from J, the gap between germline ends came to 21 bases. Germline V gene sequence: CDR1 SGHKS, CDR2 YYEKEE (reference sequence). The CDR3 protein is CASSNLAPGGVEQFF. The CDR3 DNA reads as TGTGCCAGCAGTAATCTAGCGCCCGGCGGAGTTGAGCAGTTCTTC. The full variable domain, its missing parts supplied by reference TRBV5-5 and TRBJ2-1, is DAGVTQSPTHLIKTRGQQVTLRCSPISGHKSVSWYQQVLGQGPQFIFQYYEKEERGRGNFPDRFSARQFPNYSSELNVNALLLGDSALYLCASSNLAPGGVEQFFGPGTRLTVL.

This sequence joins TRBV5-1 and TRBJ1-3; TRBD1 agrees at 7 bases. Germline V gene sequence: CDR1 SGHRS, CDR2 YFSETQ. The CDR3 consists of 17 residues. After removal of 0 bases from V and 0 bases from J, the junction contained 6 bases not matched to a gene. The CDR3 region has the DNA TGCGCCAGCAGCTTGGTAGGGGGCGACTTCTCTGGAAACACCATATATTTT. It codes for CASSLVGGDFSGNTIYF.

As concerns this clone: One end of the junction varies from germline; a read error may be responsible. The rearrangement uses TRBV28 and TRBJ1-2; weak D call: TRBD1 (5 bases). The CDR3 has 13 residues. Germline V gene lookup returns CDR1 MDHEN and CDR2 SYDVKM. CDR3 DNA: TGTGCCAGCAGTCCCCAGGGATCCTATGGCTACATCTTC. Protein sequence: CASSPQGSYGYIF.

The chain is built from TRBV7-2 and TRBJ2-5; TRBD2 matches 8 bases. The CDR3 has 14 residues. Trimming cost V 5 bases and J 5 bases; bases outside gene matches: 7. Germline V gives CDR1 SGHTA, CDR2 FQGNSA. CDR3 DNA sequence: TGTGCCAGCAGCCCCGGGACTAGAGGGGAGACCCAGTACTTC. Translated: CASSPGTRGETQYF.

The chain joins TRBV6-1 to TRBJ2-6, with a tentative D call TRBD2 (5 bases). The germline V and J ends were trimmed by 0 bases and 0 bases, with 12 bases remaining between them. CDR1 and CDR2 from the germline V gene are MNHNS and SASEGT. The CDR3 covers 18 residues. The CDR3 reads CASSEALGGSSGANVLTF. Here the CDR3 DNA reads TGTGCCAGCAGTGAAGCATTAGGAGGAAGCTCTGGGGCCAACGTCCTGACTTTC.

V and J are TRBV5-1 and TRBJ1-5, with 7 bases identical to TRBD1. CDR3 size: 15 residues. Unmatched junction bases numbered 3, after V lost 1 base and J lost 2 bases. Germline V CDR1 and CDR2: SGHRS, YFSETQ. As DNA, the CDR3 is TGCGCCAGCAGCTTGACAGGGGAGCGCAATCAGCCCCAGCATTTT. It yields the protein CASSLTGERNQPQHF.

CDR3 region: CASSQRWQGLDTEAFF. The CDR3 DNA sequence: TGTGCCAGTAGTCAACGCTGGCAGGGGTTGGACACTGAAGCTTTCTTT. The rearrangement joins TRBV19 to TRBJ1-1, with D possibly being TRBD1 (6 bases). V shed 5 bases and J shed 3 bases, with 19 bases lying between them. The CDR3 is 16 amino acids. CDR1 LNHDA and CDR2 SQIVND come from the germline V gene (reference sequence).

CDR3 nucleotides: TGTGCCAGCAGCTTACTAAACAGGGGGCTAAGGGGAGGCTACACCTTC. Translating it yields CASSLLNRGLRGGYTF. The chain joins TRBV7-8 to TRBJ1-2, with 9 bases matching TRBD1. Germline V gene data show CDR1 as SGHVS and CDR2 as FQNEAQ. This CDR3 is built from 16 residues. The junction had 12 bases not matched to a gene; V was cut back by 2 bases and J by 8 bases.

The CDR3 sequence: CASSFQGNEQFF. CDR3 nucleotides: TGTGCCAGCAGCTTTCAGGGGAATGAGCAGTTCTTC. The rearrangement uses TRBV11-2 and TRBJ2-1; possible D gene TRBD1, 6 bases. Germline V gene lookup returns CDR1 SGHAT and CDR2 FQNNGV. The V gene lost 3 bases and the J gene lost 7 bases, with 7 bases spanning the gap. This CDR3 is built from 12 residues. The whole variable domain, remainder taken from reference TRBV11-2 and TRBJ2-1, is EAGVAQSPRYKIIEKRQSVAFWCNPISGHATLYWYQQILGQGPKLLIQFQNNGVVDDSQLPKDRFSAERLKGVDSTLKIQPAKLEDSAVYLCASSFQGNEQFFGPGTRLTVL.

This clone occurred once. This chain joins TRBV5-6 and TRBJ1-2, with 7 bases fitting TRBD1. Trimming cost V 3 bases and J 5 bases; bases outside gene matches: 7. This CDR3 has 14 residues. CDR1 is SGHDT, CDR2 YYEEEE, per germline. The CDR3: CASSWDRAAYGYTF. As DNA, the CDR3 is TGTGCCAGCAGCTGGGACAGAGCCGCGTATGGCTACACCTTC.

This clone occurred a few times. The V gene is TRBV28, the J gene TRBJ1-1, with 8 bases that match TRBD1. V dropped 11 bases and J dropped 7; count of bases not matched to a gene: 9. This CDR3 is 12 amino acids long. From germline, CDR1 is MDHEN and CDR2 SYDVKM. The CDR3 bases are TGTGCCGGGGGGACAGGCACGAATGAAGCTTTCTTT. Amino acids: CAGGTGTNEAFF.

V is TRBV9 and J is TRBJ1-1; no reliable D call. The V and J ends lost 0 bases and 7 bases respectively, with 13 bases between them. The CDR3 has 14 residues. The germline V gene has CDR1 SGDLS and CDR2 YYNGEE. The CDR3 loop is CASSVAREAGEAFF. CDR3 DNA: TGTGCCAGCAGCGTAGCCCGAGAGGCGGGTGAAGCTTTCTTT.

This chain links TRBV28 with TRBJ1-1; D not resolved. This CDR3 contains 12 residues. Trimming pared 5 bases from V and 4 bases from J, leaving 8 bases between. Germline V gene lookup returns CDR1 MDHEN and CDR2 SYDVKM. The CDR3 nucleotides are TGTGCCAGCAGTATCCCTCCCACTGAAGCTTTCTTT. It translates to CASSIPPTEAFF. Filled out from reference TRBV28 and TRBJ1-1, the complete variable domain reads DVKVTQSSRYLVKRTGEKVFLECVQDMDHENMFWYRQDPGLGLRLIYFSYDVKMKEKGDIPEGYSVSREKKERFSLILESASTNQTSMYLCASSIPPTEAFFGQGTRLTVV.

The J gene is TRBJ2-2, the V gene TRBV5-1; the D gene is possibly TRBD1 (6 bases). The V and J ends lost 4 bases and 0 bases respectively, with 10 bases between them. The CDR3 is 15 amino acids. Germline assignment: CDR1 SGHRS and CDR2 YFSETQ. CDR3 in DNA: TGCGCCAGCAGCGCCAGGGGCACGAACACCGGGGAGCTGTTTTTT. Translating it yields CASSARGTNTGELFF.

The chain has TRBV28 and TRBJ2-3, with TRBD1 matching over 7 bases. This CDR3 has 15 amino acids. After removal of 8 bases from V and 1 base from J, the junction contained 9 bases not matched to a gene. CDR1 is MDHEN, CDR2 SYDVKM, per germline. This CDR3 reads CASGTPGTGTDTQYF. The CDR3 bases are TGTGCCAGCGGCACCCCCGGGACAGGCACAGATACGCAGTATTTT.

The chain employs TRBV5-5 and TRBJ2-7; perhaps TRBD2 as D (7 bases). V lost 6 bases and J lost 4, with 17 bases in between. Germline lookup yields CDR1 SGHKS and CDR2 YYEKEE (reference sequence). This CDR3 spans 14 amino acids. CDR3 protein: CASTSWGGPYEQYF. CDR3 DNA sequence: TGTGCCAGCACCTCTTGGGGGGGCCCGTACGAGCAGTACTTC.

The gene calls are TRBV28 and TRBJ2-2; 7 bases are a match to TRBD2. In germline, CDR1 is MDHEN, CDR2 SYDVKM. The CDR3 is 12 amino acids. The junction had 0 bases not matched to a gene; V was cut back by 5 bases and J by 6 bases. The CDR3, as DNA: TGTGCCAGCAGTAGCGGGGCCGGGGAGCTGTTTTTT. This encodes CASSSGAGELFF. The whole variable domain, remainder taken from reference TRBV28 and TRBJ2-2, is DVKVTQSSRYLVKRTGEKVFLECVQDMDHENMFWYRQDPGLGLRLIYFSYDVKMKEKGDIPEGYSVSREKKERFSLILESASTNQTSMYLCASSSGAGELFFGEGSRLTVL.

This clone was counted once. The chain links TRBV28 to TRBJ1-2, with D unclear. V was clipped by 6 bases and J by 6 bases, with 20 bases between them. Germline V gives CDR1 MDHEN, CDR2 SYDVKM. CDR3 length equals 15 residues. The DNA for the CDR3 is TGTGCCAGCAGGGCTGGAGGAAGCTGGCTACATGGCTACACCTTC. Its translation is CASRAGGSWLHGYTF.

In DNA form, the CDR3 reads TGTGCCAGCTCACCACTGACGGGACTCTCTGGAAACACCATATATTTT. Encoded protein: CASSPLTGLSGNTIYF. V is TRBV18 and J is TRBJ1-3, with D maybe TRBD1 (5 bases). Germline V CDR1 and CDR2: KGHSH, LQKENI. The CDR3 loop spans 16 amino acids. V lost 1 base and J 0 bases, leaving 10 bases between the germline ends.

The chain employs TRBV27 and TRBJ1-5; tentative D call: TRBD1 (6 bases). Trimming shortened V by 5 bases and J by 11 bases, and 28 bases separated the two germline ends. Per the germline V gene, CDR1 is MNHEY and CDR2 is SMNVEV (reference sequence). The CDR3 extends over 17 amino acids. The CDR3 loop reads CASSPTLPTQAAGAQHF. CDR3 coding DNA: TGTGCCAGCAGTCCAACTCTGCCCACACAGGCCGCAGGGGCCCAGCATTTT.

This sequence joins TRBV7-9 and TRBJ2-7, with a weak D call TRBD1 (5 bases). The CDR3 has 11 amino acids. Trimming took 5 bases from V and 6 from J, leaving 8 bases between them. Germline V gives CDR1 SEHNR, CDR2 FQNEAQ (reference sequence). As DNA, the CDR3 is TGTGCCAGCAGCCCAGGGTCCGAGCAGTACTTC. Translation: CASSPGSEQYF. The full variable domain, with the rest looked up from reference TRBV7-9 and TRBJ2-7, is DTGVSQNPRHKITKRGQNVTFRCDPISEHNRLYWYRQTLGQGPEFLTYFQNEAQLEKSRLLSDRFSAERPKGSFSTLEIQRTEQGDSAMYLCASSPGSEQYFGPGTRLTVT.

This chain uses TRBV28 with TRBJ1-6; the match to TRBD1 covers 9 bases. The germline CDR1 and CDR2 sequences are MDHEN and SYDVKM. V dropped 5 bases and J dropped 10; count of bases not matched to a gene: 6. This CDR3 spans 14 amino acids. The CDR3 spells CASSVTGGKSPLHF. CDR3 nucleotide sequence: TGTGCCAGCAGTGTGACAGGGGGGAAATCACCCCTCCACTTT.

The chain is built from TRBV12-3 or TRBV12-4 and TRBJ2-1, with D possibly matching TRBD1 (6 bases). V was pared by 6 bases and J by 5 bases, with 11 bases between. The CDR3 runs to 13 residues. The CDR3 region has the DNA TGTGCCAGCAGAATTCGACAGGACAATGAGCAGTTCTTC. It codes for CASRIRQDNEQFF.

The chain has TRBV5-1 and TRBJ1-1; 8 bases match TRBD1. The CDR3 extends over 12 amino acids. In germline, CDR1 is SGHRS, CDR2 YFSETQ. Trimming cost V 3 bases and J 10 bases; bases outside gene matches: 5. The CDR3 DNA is TGCGCCAGCAGCTCCACAGGGGGGACAGCTTTCTTT. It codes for CASSSTGGTAFF.

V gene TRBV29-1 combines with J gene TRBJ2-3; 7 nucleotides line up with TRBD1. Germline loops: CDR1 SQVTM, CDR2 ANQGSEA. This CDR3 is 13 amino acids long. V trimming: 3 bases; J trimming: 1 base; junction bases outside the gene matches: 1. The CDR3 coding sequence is TGCAGCGTTGACACAGGGGGCACAGATACGCAGTATTTT. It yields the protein CSVDTGGTDTQYF.

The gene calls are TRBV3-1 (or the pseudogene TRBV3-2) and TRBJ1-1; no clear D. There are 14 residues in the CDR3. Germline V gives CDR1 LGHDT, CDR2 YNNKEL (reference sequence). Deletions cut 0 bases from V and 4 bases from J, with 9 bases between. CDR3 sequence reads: CASSQEDKRTEAFF. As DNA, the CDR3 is TGTGCCAGCAGCCAAGAGGATAAGCGCACTGAAGCTTTCTTT.

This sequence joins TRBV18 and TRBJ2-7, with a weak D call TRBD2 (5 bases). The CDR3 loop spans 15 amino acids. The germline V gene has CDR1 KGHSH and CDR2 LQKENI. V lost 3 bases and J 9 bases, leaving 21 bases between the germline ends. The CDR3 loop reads CASSPRLAETHGQYF. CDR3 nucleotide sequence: TGTGCCAGCTCACCTCGGCTAGCAGAGACCCATGGGCAGTACTTC.

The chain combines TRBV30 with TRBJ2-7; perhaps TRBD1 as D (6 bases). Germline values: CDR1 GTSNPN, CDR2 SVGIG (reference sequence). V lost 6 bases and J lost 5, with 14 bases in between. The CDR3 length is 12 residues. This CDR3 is CACNPQGNEQYF. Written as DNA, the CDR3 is TGTGCCTGTAATCCGCAGGGGAACGAGCAGTACTTC. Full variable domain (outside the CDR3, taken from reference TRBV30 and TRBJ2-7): SQTIHQWPATLVQPVGSPLSLECTVEGTSNPNLYWYRQAAGRGLQLLFYSVGIGQISSEVPQNLSASRPQDRQFILSSKKLLLSDSGFYLCACNPQGNEQYFGPGTRLTVT.

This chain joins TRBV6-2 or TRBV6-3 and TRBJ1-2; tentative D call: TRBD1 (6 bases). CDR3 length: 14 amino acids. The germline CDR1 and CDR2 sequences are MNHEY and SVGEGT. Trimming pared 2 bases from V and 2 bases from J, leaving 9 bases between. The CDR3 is CASSYRGSNYGYTF. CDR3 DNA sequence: TGTGCCAGCAGTTACAGGGGGTCAAACTATGGCTACACCTTC.

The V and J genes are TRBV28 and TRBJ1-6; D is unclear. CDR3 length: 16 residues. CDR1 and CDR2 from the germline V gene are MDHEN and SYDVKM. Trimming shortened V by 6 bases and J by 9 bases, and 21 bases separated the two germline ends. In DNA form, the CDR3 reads TGTGCCAGCAGCAAGCCCCTCGGTTCTGAGGGTTCACCCCTCCACTTT. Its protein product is CASSKPLGSEGSPLHF. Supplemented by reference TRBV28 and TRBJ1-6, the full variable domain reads DVKVTQSSRYLVKRTGEKVFLECVQDMDHENMFWYRQDPGLGLRLIYFSYDVKMKEKGDIPEGYSVSREKKERFSLILESASTNQTSMYLCASSKPLGSEGSPLHFGNGTRLTVT.

This CDR3 is CASSLTSGGAGEQFF. CDR3 sequence (DNA): TGTGCCAGCAGCTTAACTAGCGGGGGGGCTGGTGAGCAGTTCTTC. The chain links TRBV7-2 to TRBJ2-1; 13 nucleotides agree with TRBD2. V gave up 2 bases and J gave up 9 bases; unmatched junction bases: 4. The CDR3 contains 15 residues. Germline loops: CDR1 SGHTA, CDR2 FQGNSA.

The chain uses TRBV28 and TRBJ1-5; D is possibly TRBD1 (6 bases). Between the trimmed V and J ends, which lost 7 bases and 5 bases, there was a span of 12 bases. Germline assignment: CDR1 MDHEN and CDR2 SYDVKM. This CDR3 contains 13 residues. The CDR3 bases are TGTGCCAGCATCGGCAGGGGATATCAGCCCCAGCATTTT. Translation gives CASIGRGYQPQHF.